This is a list of T cell receptor beta chains from one sample in a study of regulatory T cells in long-lasting Graves disease. TCRdb fed the multiplex PCR reads into MiXCR, producing one record per CDR3 protein. The sample lists 400,000 to 450,000 distinct CDR3 sequences; about 15% were seen once. The sample was also linked to a second study, of T cells in Graves' hyperthyroidism and ophthalmopathy.

Sequenced material: peripheral blood mononuclear cells (PBMCs), taken at new diagnosis, from a patient treated with antithyroid drugs. These receptors were obtained from a woman between 25 and 40 years old with Graves disease. The CDR3 runs from the conserved cysteine through the conserved F or W. The order of the fields is V gene, clone size, CDR3 length, D gene, J gene, CDR3 protein, CDR3 DNA. A D gene is named only where the DNA matches it firmly. Size is stated for part of the rows, as once, few or many counts, or as a class when the clone is expanded.

TRBV11-1,many,14,TRBD1,TRBJ2-7,CASSQGQGSYEQYF,TGTGCCAGCAGCCAGGGACAGGGGTCCTACGAGCAGTACTTC
TRBV24-1,many,14,NA,TRBJ2-1,CATSDSLLSNEQFF,TGTGCCACCAGTGATTCCTTGTTATCCAATGAGCAGTTCTTC
TRBV27,NA,15,NA,TRBJ1-5,CASSWGGEWDQPQHF,TGTGCCAGCAGTTGGGGAGGGGAGTGGGATCAGCCCCAGCATTTT
TRBV19,many,17,TRBD2,TRBJ2-7,CASSTRTSGTVSYEQYF,TGTGCCAGTAGTACTCGGACTAGCGGGACCGTATCCTACGAGCAGTACTTC
TRBV7-2,many,17,NA,TRBJ2-1,CASRPTWGHNRANEQFF,TGTGCCAGCAGGCCTACCTGGGGACATAACCGAGCCAATGAGCAGTTCTTC
TRBV24-1,NA,13,NA,TRBJ1-5,CATSGQHPQPQHF,TGTGCCACCTCCGGACAGCACCCGCAGCCCCAGCATTTT
TRBV6-1,many,15,TRBD1,TRBJ2-5,CASRSGTGWQETQYF,TGTGCCAGCAGAAGCGGGACAGGGTGGCAAGAGACCCAGTACTTC
TRBV7-8,many,17,TRBD2,TRBJ2-7,CASSRTFSGSQTYEQYF,TGTGCCAGCAGCCGTACCTTTAGCGGGAGTCAGACATACGAGCAGTACTTC
TRBV27,NA,15,TRBD1,TRBJ1-2,CASSLDRGRAYGYTF,TGTGCCAGCAGTCTTGACAGGGGGCGCGCCTATGGCTACACCTTC
TRBV7-3,many,15,NA,TRBJ2-3,CASSSLGGNTDTQYF,TGTGCCAGCAGCTCACTCGGCGGGAACACAGATACGCAGTATTTT
TRBV11-2,few,16,NA,TRBJ1-3,CASSHRLGNSGNTIYF,TGTGCCAGCAGCCACCGGCTGGGGAACTCTGGAAACACCATATATTTT
TRBV9,NA,14,NA,TRBJ2-2,CARLEDKETGELFF,TGTGCCCGATTAGAGGACAAGGAAACCGGGGAGCTGTTTTTT
TRBV5-1,many,18,TRBD2,TRBJ2-3,CASSPSGTSGRDTDTQYF,TGCGCCAGCAGCCCTTCCGGGACTAGCGGGAGGGATACAGATACGCAGTATTTT
TRBV5-1,NA,15,NA,TRBJ1-4,CASSLDGTTNEKLFF,TGCGCCAGCAGCTTGGACGGGACAACTAATGAAAAACTGTTTTTT
TRBV4-1,many,16,NA,TRBJ2-3,CASSPRLLIVADTQYF,TGCGCCAGCAGCCCCCGACTATTAATCGTTGCAGATACGCAGTATTTT
TRBV5-1,few,13,NA,TRBJ2-5,CASSLWTGETQYF,TGCGCCAGCAGCCTTTGGACTGGGGAGACCCAGTACTTC
TRBV7-6,NA,13,NA,TRBJ2-7,CASSPRGGAEQYF,TGTGCCAGCAGCCCCCGTGGCGGGGCCGAGCAGTACTTC
TRBV12-3/TRBV12-4,once,14,NA,TRBJ2-7,CASSPGVQGGEQYF,TGTGCCAGCTCACCAGGGGTGCAGGGCGGCGAGCAGTACTTC
TRBV7-3,many,15,TRBD1,TRBJ1-2,CASSHSPRGLGGYTF,TGTGCCAGCAGCCACAGTCCCAGGGGGCTCGGTGGCTACACCTTC
TRBV11-2,NA,15,NA,TRBJ2-3,CASRPTGSSGDTQYF,TGTGCCAGCAGACCGACGGGGTCATCGGGAGATACGCAGTATTTT
TRBV29-1,NA,11,NA,TRBJ1-1,CSVGGAYEAFF,TGCAGCGTTGGAGGGGCCTATGAAGCTTTCTTT
TRBV6-1,NA,15,NA,TRBJ2-1,CASTKQGRGDNEQFF,TGTGCCAGCACCAAACAGGGCAGGGGCGACAATGAGCAGTTCTTC
TRBV29-1,many,13,NA,TRBJ1-1,CSVGTSGALGAFF,TGCAGCGTTGGAACCTCAGGGGCCTTGGGTGCTTTCTTT
TRBV7-9,many,17,TRBD2,TRBJ2-3,CASSLGTSGKSTDTQYF,TGTGCCAGCAGCTTAGGGACCAGCGGGAAAAGCACAGATACGCAGTATTTT
TRBV5-1,NA,13,NA,TRBJ2-5,CASRRDSYNEQYF,TGCGCCAGCCGTCGCGATTCCTACAATGAGCAGTACTTC
TRBV6-1,many,13,TRBD1,TRBJ1-1,CASSFIPGGEAFF,TGTGCCAGCAGCTTCATCCCAGGGGGTGAAGCTTTCTTT
TRBV27,few,15,NA,TRBJ2-5,CASSPGPRPPETQYF,TGTGCCAGCAGTCCAGGACCGAGGCCGCCGGAGACCCAGTACTTC
TRBV7-8,few,17,TRBD2,TRBJ2-1,CASSLLVPREAYNEQFF,TGTGCCAGCAGCTTACTTGTTCCGCGGGAGGCCTACAATGAGCAGTTCTTC
TRBV18,many,15,TRBD1,TRBJ1-2,CASSPRDRTWDGYTF,TGTGCCAGCTCACCCCGGGACAGAACATGGGATGGCTACACCTTC
TRBV18,many,15,NA,TRBJ1-1,CASSPPFGPNTEAFF,TGTGCCAGCTCCCCCCCTTTCGGACCGAACACTGAAGCTTTCTTT
TRBV6-1,many,14,TRBD2,TRBJ2-7,CASTGTSGSYEQYF,TGTGCCAGCACCGGGACTAGCGGGAGCTACGAGCAGTACTTC
TRBV5-1,NA,14,TRBD1,TRBJ2-3,CASREDRGLDTQYF,TGTGCCAGCAGGGAGGACAGGGGACTGGATACGCAGTATTTT
TRBV28,few,11,NA,TRBJ2-5,CASSRDTLNDF,TGTGCCAGCAGTCGGGACACCCTAAACGACTTC
TRBV11-2,many,16,TRBD1,TRBJ2-1,CASSLLGDRVDNEQFF,TGTGCCAGCAGCTTATTAGGGGACAGGGTGGACAATGAGCAGTTCTTC
TRBV27,many,13,NA,TRBJ2-7,CASSSGPRGGQYF,TGTGCCAGCAGTTCCGGGCCTAGAGGAGGGCAGTACTTC
TRBV7-3,NA,15,TRBD2,TRBJ2-3,CASSSAGGLQYTQYF,TGTGCCAGCAGCTCCGCCGGGGGACTACAGTATACGCAGTATTTT
TRBV27,many,11,NA,TRBJ2-2,CASSLYGELFF,TGTGCCAGCAGTTTATATGGGGAGCTGTTTTTT
TRBV27,many,14,NA,TRBJ2-2,CASSTWPNTGELFF,TGTGCCAGCAGTACCTGGCCGAACACCGGGGAGCTGTTTTTT
TRBV14,many,17,TRBD2,TRBJ2-7,CASSRGTTWAGDYEQYF,TGTGCCAGCAGCCGTGGGACGACTTGGGCGGGGGACTACGAGCAGTACTTC
TRBV4-1,NA,18,NA,TRBJ1-3,CASSQGAAFGSSGNTIYF,TGCGCCAGCAGCCAAGGGGCAGCATTTGGGAGCTCTGGAAACACCATATATTTT
TRBV13,few,17,TRBD1,TRBJ1-2,CASSLEAGQGTNYGYTF,TGTGCCAGCAGCTTAGAAGCCGGACAGGGTACTAACTATGGCTACACCTTT
TRBV12-5,many,19,TRBD2,TRBJ2-1,CASGLDLTTGTSGRGHQFF,TGTGCTAGTGGTTTGGACCTCACAACCGGGACTAGCGGGAGAGGTCACCAGTTCTTC
TRBV5-1,NA,14,TRBD2,TRBJ2-3,CASSYREGPDTQYF,TGCGCCAGCAGCTACCGGGAGGGCCCAGATACGCAGTATTTT
TRBV30,many,13,TRBD1,TRBJ1-1,CAWSGQGETEAFF,TGTGCCTGGAGCGGACAGGGGGAAACTGAAGCTTTCTTT
TRBV20-1,few,14,NA,TRBJ2-5,CSAREPLLGETQYF,TGCAGTGCTAGAGAACCCCTTCTCGGGGAGACCCAGTACTTC
TRBV27,NA,17,NA,TRBJ2-3,CASSTLRGRGRTDTQYF,TGTGCCAGCAGTACCTTACGAGGGCGGGGCCGCACAGATACGCAGTATTTT
TRBV6-1,many,11,NA,TRBJ2-4,CASGAKNIQYF,TGTGCCAGCGGGGCCAAAAACATTCAGTACTTC
TRBV9,NA,19,TRBD2,TRBJ2-7,CASSPKTGLAGGAWDEQYF,TGTGCCAGCAGCCCCAAGACCGGGCTAGCGGGGGGGGCTTGGGACGAGCAGTACTTC
TRBV27,many,13,NA,TRBJ2-7,CASRPMASYEQYF,TGTGCCAGCAGGCCGATGGCCTCCTACGAGCAGTACTTC
TRBV19,NA,14,TRBD1,TRBJ1-6,CASTRGQGGSPLHF,TGTGCCAGTACGAGGGGACAGGGGGGTTCACCCCTCCACTTT